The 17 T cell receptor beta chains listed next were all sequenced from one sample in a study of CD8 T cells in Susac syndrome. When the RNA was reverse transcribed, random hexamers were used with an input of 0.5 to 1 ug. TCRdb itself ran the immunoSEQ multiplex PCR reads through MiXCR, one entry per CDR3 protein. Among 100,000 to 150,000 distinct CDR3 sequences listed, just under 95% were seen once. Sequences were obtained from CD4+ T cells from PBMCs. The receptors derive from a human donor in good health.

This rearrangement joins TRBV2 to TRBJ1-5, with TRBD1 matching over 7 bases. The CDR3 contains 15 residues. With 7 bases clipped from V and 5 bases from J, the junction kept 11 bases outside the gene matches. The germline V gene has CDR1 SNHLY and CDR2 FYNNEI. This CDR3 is CASTLGQSRYQPQHF. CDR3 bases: TGTGCCAGCACCTTGGGACAGTCGCGCTATCAGCCCCAGCATTTT.

The CDR3 DNA sequence: TGTGCCAGCAGATTCCAAACCGGGAGCAATGAGCAGTTCTTC. Amino acids: CASRFQTGSNEQFF. The rearrangement links TRBV12-3 or TRBV12-4 to TRBJ2-1; TRBD2 is a possible D gene (6 bases). Trimming stripped 6 bases from V and 6 bases from J, with 15 bases between. The CDR3 covers 14 residues.

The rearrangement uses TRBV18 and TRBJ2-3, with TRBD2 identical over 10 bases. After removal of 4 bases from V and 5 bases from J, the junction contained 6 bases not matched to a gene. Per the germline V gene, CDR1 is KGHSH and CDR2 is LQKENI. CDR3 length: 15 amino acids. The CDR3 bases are TGTGCCAGCTCACAAGCGGGAGGGCCGGGAGATACGCAGTATTTT. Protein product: CASSQAGGPGDTQYF. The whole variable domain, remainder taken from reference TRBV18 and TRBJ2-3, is NAGVMQNPRHLVRRRGQEARLRCSPMKGHSHVYWYRQLPEEGLKFMVYLQKENIIDESGMPKERFSAEFPKEGPSILRIQQVVRGDSAAYFCASSQAGGPGDTQYFGPGTRLTVL.

CDR3 in amino acids: CASSSPGLNTEAFF. CDR3 nucleotide sequence: TGTGCCAGCAGTTCCCCGGGATTGAACACTGAAGCTTTCTTT. The chain uses TRBV6-1 and TRBJ1-1; D not certain. V shed 5 bases and J shed 0 bases, with 10 bases lying between them. Germline CDR1 reads MNHNS; CDR2 reads SASEGT. This CDR3 region has 14 residues.

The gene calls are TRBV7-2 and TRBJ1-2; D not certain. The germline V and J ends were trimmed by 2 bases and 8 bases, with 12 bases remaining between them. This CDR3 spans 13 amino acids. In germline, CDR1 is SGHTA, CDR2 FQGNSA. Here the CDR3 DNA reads TGTGCCAGCAGCTTATCAAGGGAAGAGGGCTACACCTTC. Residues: CASSLSREEGYTF.

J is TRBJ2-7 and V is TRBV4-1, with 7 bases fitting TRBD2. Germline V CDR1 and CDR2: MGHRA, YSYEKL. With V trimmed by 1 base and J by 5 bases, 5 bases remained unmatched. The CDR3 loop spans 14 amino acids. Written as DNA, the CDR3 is TGCGCCAGCAGCCAAGGTCTAGCGGAGGACGAGCAGTACTTC. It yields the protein CASSQGLAEDEQYF.

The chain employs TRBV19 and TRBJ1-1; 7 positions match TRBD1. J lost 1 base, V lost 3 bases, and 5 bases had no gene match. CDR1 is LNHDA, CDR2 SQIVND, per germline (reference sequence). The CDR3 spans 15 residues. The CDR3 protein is CASSIFGTENTEAFF. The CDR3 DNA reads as TGTGCCAGTAGTATCTTCGGGACAGAGAACACTGAAGCTTTCTTT.

CDR3 bases: TGTGCCAGCAGCGGGGGGCAGGGAGTAAACATTCAGTACTTC. This translates into CASSGGQGVNIQYF. The chain has TRBV14 and TRBJ2-4; D may be TRBD1 or TRBD2 (6 bases each). Germline lookup yields CDR1 SGHDN and CDR2 FVKESK. V dropped 5 bases and J dropped 6 bases, with 14 bases sitting between them. This CDR3 comprises 14 residues.

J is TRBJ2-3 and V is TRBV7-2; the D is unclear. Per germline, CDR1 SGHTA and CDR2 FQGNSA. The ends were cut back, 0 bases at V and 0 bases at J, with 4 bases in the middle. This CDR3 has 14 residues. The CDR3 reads CASSLASSTDTQYF. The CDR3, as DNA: TGTGCCAGCAGCTTAGCGTCCAGCACAGATACGCAGTATTTT.

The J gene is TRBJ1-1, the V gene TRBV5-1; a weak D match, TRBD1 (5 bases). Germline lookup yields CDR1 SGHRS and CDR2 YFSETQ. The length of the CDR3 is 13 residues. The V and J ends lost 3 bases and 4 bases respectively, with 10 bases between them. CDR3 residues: CASSSWGGTEAFF. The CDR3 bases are TGCGCCAGCAGCTCGTGGGGGGGCACTGAAGCTTTCTTT.

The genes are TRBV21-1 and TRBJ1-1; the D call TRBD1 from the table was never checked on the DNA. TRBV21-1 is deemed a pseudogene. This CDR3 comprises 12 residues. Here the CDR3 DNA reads TGTGCCAGCAGCAATGGGGGAACTGAAGCTTTCTTT. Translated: CASSNGGTEAFF.

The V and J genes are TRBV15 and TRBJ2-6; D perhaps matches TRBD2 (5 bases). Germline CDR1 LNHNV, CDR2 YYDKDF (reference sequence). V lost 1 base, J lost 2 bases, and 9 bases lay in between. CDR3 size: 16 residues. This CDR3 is CATSRGEGAGANVLTF. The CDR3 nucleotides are TGTGCCACCAGCAGAGGTGAGGGAGCTGGGGCCAACGTCCTGACTTTC.

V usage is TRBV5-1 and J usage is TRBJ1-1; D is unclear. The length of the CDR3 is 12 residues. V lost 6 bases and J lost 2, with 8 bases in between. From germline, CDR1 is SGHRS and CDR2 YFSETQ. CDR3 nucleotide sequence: TGCGCCAGCACCGATTCAAACACTGAAGCTTTCTTT. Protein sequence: CASTDSNTEAFF.

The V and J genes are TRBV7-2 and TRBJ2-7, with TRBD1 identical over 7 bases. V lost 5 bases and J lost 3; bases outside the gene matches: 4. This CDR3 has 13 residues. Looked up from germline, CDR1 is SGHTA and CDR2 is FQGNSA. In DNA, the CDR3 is TGTGCCAGCAGCCCGGGACAGAACTACGAGCAGTACTTC. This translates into CASSPGQNYEQYF.

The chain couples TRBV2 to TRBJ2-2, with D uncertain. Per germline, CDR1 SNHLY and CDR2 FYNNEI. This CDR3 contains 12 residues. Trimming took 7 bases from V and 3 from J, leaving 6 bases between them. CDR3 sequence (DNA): TGTGCCAGCAACCGACACACCGGGGAGCTGTTTTTT. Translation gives CASNRHTGELFF.

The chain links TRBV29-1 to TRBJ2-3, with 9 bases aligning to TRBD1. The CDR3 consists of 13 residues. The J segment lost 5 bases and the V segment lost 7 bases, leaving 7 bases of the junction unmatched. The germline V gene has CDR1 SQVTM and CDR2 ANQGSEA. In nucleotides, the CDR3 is TGCAGCGCGGACAGGGGAAAAAGAGATACGCAGTATTTT. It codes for CSADRGKRDTQYF.

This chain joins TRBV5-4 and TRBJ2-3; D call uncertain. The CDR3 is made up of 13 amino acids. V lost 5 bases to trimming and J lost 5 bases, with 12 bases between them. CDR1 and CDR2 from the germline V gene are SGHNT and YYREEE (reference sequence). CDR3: CASSRAPKDTQYF. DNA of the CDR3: TGTGCCAGCAGTCGGGCGCCAAAAGATACGCAGTATTTT.